This record concerns one T cell receptor beta chain sequence. The method was immunoSEQ multiplex PCR; TCRdb's version includes in-frame clones alone and lacks a portion of them. The data show 45,000 to 60,000 clones, with roughly 93% seen just once and about 10% held by the top ten. The clonotype originates from a man between 35 and 55 years old with rheumatoid arthritis. The sequenced sample consisted of PBMCs.

DNA for the CDR3: TGTGCCGGACGGGACACCTATAATTCACCCCTCCACTTT. It specifies CAGRDTYNSPLHF. The chain employs TRBV6-5 and TRBJ1-6, with D possibly TRBD1 on 6 matching bases. Trimming removed 11 bases at V and 2 bases at J, with 10 bases between. Germline V gene data show CDR1 as MNHEY and CDR2 as SVGAGI. This CDR3 contains 13 residues.